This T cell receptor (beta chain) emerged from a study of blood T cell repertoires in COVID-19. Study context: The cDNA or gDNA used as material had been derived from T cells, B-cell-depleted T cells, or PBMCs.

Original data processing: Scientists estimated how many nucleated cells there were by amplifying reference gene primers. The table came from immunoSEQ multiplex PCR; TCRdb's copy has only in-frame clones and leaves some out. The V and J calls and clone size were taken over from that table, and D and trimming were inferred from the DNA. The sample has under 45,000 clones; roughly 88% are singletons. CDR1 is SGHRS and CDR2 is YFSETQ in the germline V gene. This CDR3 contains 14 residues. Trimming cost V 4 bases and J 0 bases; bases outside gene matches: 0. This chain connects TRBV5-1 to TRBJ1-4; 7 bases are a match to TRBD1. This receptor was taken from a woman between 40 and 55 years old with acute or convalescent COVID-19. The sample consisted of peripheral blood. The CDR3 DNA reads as TGCGCCAGCAGCCAGGGGGCAACTAATGAAAAACTGTTTTTT. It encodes CASSQGATNEKLFF.